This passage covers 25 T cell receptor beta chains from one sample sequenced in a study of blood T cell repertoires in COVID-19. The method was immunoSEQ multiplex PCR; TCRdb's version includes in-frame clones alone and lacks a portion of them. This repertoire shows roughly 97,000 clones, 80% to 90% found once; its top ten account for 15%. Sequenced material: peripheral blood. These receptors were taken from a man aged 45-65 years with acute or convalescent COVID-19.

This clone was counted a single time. The DNA for the CDR3 is TGCGCCAGCAGCCATCCGGGACAGGGTGTTGAAAAACTGTTTTTT. This codes for CASSHPGQGVEKLFF. This chain joins TRBV4-1 and TRBJ1-4; 9 bases match TRBD1. V trimming: 3 bases; J trimming: 7 bases; junction bases outside the gene matches: 6. Germline assignment: CDR1 MGHRA and CDR2 YSYEKL. The CDR3 is 15 amino acids.

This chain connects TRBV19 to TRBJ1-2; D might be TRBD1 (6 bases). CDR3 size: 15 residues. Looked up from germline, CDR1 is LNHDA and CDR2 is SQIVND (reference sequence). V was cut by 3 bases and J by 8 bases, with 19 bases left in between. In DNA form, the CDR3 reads TGTGCCAGTAGTATCTTTCGGGGGGCCTCTGAAGGCTACACCTTC. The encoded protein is CASSIFRGASEGYTF.

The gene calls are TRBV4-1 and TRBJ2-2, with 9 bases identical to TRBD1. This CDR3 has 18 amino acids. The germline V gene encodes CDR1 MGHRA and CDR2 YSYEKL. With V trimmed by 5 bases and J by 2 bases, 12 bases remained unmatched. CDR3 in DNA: TGCGCCAGCAGCAAGGCCGACCTGACAGGGGGAAACACCGGGGAGCTGTTTTTT. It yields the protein CASSKADLTGGNTGELFF.

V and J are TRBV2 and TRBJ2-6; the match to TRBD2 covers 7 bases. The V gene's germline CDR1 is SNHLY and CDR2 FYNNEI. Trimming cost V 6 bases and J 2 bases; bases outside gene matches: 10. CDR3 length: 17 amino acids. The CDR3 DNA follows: TGTGCCAGCAGGGGGAGGGACTCGGATCCTGGGGCCAACGTCCTGACTTTC. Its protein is CASRGRDSDPGANVLTF.

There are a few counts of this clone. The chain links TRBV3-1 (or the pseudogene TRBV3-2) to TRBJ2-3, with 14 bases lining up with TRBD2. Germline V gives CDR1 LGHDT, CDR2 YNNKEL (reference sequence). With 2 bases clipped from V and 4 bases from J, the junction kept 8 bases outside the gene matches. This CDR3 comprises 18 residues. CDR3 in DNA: TGTGCCAGCAGCCAAAGGACTAGCGGGAGGAGGTTGTCAGATACGCAGTATTTT. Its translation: CASSQRTSGRRLSDTQYF.

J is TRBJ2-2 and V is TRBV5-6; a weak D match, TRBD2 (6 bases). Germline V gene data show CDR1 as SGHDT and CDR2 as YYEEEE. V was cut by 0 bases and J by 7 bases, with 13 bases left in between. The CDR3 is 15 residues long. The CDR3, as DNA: TGTGCCAGCAGCTTGGTACTAGCTTCGGGCGGGGAGCTGTTTTTT. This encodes CASSLVLASGGELFF.

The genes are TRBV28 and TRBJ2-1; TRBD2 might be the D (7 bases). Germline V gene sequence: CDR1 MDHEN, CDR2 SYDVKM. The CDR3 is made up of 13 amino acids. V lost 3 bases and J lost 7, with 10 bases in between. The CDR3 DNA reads TGTGCCAGCAGTTTGGGAGGGGGGAATGAGCAGTTCTTC. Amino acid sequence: CASSLGGGNEQFF.

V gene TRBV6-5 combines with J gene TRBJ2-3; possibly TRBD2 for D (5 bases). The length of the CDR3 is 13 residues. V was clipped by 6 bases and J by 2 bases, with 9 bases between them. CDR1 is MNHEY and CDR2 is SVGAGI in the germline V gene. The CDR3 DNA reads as TGTGCCAGCAGCGACTACGCCACAGATACGCAGTATTTT. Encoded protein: CASSDYATDTQYF.

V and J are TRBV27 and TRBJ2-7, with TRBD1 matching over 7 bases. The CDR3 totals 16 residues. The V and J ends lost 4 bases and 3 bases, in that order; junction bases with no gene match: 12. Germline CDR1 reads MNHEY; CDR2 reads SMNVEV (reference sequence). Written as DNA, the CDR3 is TGTGCCAGCAGTTCCCCCCACAGGGGAAACAGCTACGAGCAGTACTTC. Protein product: CASSSPHRGNSYEQYF.

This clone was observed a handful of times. Here the CDR3 reads CATRGQGAVGELFF. Here the CDR3 DNA reads TGTGCCACGAGAGGACAGGGGGCTGTCGGGGAGCTGTTTTTT. The chain employs TRBV24-1 and TRBJ2-2; 11 bases are a match to TRBD1. Looked up from germline, CDR1 is KGHDR and CDR2 is SFDVKD. V was pared by 10 bases and J by 7 bases, with 7 bases of the junction left unmatched. The CDR3 totals 14 residues.

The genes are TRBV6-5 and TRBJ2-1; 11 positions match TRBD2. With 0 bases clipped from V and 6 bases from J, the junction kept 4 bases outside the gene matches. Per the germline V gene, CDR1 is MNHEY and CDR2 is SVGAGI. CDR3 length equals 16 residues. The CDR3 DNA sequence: TGTGCCAGCAGTTACTCGGGACTAGCGGCCTCCAATGAGCAGTTCTTC. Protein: CASSYSGLAASNEQFF.

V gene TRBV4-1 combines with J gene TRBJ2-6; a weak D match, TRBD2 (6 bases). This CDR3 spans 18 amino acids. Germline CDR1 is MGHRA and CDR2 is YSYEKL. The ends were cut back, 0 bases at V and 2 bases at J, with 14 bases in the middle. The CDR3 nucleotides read TGCGCCAGCAGCCAAGATTTTACGCGGGGCACTGGGGCCAACGTCCTGACTTTC. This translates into CASSQDFTRGTGANVLTF.

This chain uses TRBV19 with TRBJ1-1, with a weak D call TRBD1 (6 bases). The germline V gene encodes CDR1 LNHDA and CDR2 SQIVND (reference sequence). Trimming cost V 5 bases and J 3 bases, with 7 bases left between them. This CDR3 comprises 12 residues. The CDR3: CASSDRYTEAFF. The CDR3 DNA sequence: TGTGCCAGTAGTGACAGGTACACTGAAGCTTTCTTT.

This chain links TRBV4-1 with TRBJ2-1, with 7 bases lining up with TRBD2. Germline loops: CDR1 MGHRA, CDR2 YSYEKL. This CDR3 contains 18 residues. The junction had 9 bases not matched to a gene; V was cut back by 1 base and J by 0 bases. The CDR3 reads CASSQAVLGGSSYNEQFF. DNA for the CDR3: TGCGCCAGCAGCCAAGCGGTCTTAGGCGGGAGCTCCTACAATGAGCAGTTCTTC.

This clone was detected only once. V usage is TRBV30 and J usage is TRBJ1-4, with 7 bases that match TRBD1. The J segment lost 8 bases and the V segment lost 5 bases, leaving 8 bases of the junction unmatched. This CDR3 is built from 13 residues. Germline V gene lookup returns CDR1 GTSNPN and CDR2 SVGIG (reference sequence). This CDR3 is CAWAGQAREKLFF. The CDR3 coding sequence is TGTGCCTGGGCCGGACAGGCAAGGGAAAAACTGTTTTTT. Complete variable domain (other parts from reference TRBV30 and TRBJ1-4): SQTIHQWPATLVQPVGSPLSLECTVEGTSNPNLYWYRQAAGRGLQLLFYSVGIGQISSEVPQNLSASRPQDRQFILSSKKLLLSDSGFYLCAWAGQAREKLFFGSGTQLSVL.

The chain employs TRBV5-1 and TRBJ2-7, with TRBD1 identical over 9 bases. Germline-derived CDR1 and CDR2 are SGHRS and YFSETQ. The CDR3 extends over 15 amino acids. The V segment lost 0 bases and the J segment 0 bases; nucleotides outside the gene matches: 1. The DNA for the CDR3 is TGCGCCAGCAGCTTGGAGACAGGGGGCTCCTACGAGCAGTACTTC. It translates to CASSLETGGSYEQYF.

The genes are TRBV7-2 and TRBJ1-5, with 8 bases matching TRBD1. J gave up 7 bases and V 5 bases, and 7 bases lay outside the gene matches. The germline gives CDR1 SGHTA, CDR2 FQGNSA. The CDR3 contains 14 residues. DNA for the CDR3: TGTGCCAGCAGCCGGGAGACAGGGGCGCAGCCCCAGCATTTT. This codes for CASSRETGAQPQHF.

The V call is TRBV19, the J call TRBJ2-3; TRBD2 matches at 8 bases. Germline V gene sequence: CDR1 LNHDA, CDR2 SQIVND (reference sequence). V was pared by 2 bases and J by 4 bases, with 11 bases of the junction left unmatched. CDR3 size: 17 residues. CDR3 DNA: TGTGCCAGTAGTATAACTAAGAGCGGGAGCTTCCCAGATACGCAGTATTTT. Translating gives CASSITKSGSFPDTQYF.

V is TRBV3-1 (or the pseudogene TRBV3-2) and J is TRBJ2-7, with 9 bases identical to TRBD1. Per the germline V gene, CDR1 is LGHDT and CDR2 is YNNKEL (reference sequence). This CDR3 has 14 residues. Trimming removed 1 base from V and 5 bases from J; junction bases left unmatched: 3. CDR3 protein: CASSQGDRVDEQYF. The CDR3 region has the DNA TGTGCCAGCAGCCAAGGGGACAGGGTCGACGAGCAGTACTTC.

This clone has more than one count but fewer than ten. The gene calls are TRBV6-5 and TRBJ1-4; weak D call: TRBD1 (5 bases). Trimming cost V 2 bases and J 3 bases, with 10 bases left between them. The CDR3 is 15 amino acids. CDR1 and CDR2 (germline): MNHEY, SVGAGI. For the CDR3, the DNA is TGTGCCAGCAGTTACACCGGGGGGGCTAATGAAAAACTGTTTTTT. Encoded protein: CASSYTGGANEKLFF.

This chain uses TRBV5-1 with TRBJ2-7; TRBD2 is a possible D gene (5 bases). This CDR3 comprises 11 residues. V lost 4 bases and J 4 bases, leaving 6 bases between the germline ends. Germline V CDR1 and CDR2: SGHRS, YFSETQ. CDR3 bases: TGCGCCAGCAGCCCGGGATACGAGCAGTACTTC. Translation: CASSPGYEQYF. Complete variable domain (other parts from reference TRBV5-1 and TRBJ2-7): KAGVTQTPRYLIKTRGQQVTLSCSPISGHRSVSWYQQTPGQGLQFLFEYFSETQRNKGNFPGRFSGRQFSNSRSEMNVSTLELGDSALYLCASSPGYEQYFGPGTRLTVT.

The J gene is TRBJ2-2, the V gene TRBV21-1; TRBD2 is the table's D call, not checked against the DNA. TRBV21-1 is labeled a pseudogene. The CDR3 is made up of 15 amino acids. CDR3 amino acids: CASSRTSGNTGELFF. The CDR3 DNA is TGTGCCAGCAGCCGGACTAGCGGTAACACCGGGGAGCTGTTTTTT.

The CDR3 region has the DNA TGTGCTAGTGGTTTGGTACGGGGTAGCGGATTGTGGGGCAATGAGCAGTTCTTC. Amino acid sequence: CASGLVRGSGLWGNEQFF. The V and J genes are TRBV12-5 and TRBJ2-1, with D perhaps matching TRBD2 (6 bases). The ends were cut back, 0 bases at V and 6 bases at J, with 21 bases in the middle. Germline V gene lookup returns CDR1 LGHNT and CDR2 FRNRAP. This CDR3 has 18 amino acids.

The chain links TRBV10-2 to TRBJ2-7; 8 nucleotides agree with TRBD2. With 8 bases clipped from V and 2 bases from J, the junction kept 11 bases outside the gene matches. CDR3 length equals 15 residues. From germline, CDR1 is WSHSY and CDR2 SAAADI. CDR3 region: CASGLAGGPTYEQYF. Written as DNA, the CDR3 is TGCGCCAGCGGTTTGGCGGGAGGACCCACCTACGAGCAGTACTTC.

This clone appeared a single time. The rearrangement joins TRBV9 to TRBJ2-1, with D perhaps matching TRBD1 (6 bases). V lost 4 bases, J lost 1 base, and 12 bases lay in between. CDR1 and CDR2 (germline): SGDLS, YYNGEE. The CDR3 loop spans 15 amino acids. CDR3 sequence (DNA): TGTGCCAGCAGCCCACACAGGGTTTCCTACAATGAGCAGTTCTTC. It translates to CASSPHRVSYNEQFF.